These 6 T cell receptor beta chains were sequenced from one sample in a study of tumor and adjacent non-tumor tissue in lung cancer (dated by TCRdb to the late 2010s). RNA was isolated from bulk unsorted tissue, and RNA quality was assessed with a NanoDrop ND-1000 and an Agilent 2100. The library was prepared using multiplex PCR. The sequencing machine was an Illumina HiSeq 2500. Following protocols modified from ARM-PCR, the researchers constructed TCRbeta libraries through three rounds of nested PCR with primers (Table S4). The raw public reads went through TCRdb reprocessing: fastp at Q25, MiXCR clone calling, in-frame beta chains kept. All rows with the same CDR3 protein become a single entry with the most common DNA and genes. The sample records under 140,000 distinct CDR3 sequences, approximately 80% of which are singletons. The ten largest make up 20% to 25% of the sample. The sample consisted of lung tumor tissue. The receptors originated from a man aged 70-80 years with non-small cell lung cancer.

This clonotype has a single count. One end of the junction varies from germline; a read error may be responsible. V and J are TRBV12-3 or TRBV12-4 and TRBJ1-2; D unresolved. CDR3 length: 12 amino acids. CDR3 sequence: CSSSSCNYGYTF. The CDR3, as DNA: TGTAGCAGCAGTTCGTGTAACTATGGCTACACCTTT.

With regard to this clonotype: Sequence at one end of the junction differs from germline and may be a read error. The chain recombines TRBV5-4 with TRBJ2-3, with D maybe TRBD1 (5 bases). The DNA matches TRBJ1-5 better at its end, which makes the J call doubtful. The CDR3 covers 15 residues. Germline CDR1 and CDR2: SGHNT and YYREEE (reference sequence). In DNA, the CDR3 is TGTGCCAACAGCTGGCGGGGGGGTCGGCCAGATACGCAGCATTTT. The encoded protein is CANSWRGGRPDTQHF.

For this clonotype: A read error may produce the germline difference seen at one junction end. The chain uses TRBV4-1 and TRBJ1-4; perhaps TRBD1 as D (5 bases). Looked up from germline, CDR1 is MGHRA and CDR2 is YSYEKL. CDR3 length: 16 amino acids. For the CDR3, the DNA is TGCGCCAGCAGCCGAGCCCCCTCGGGGGATAATGAAAAACTGCTTTTT. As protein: CASSRAPSGDNEKLLF.

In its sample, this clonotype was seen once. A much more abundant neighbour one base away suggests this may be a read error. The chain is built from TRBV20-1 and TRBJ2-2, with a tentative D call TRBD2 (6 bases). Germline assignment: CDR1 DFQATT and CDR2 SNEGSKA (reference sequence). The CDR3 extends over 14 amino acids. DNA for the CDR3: TGCAATGCTCGGGACTTCGGGAACACCGGGGAGCTGTTTTTT. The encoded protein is CNARDFGNTGELFF.

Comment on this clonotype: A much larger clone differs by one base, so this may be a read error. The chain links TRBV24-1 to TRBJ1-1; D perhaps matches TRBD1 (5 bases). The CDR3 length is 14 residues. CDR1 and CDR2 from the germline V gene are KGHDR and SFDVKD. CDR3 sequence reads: CATSEGGRNAEAFF. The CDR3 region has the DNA TGTGCCACCAGTGAGGGGGGTAGGAACGCTGAAGCTTTCTTT.

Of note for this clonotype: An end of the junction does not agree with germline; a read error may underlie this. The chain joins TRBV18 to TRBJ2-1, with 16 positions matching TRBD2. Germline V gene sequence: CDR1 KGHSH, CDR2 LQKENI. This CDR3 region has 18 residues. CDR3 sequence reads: CASSRGLAGGSSYNELFF. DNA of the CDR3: TGTGCCAGCTCACGGGGACTAGCGGGAGGGAGCTCCTACAATGAGCTGTTCTTC.